The next 22 T cell receptor beta chains were all read from a single sample in a study of early T cells in non-severe SARS-CoV-2 infection. TCRdb called the 5' RACE reads again in MiXCR, with one record for every CDR3 protein. The sample contains approximately 66,000 distinct CDR3 sequences, 13% of which appear only once. Sample: whole blood. The receptors derive from an adult who was a healthcare worker with PCR-confirmed SARS-CoV-2 infection or an uninfected control (not recorded which).

The chain uses TRBV9 and TRBJ2-1, with 9 nucleotides matching TRBD1. V shed 3 bases, J shed 1 base, and the junction held 2 bases outside the gene matches. The CDR3 loop spans 15 amino acids. Per germline, CDR1 SGDLS and CDR2 YYNGEE. The CDR3 coding sequence is TGTGCCAGCAGCGCACAGGGGGCATCCTACAATGAGCAGTTCTTC. It encodes CASSAQGASYNEQFF.

Many counts were recorded for this clonotype. The chain employs TRBV29-1 and TRBJ1-2, with a weak D call TRBD1 (6 bases). This CDR3 has 12 amino acids. Trimming cost V 1 base and J 4 bases, with 7 bases left between them. In germline, CDR1 is SQVTM, CDR2 ANQGSEA. The CDR3 sequence: CSVEGTAYGYTF. The CDR3 coding sequence is TGCAGCGTTGAAGGGACAGCCTATGGCTACACCTTC.

This clonotype was seen ten or more times. This chain links TRBV6-1 with TRBJ1-1, with a tentative D call TRBD1 (5 bases). The V gene lost 5 bases and the J gene lost 5 bases, with 9 bases spanning the gap. The germline V gene encodes CDR1 MNHNS and CDR2 SASEGT. This CDR3 region has 12 residues. CDR3 in amino acids: CASSRGGTEAFF. In nucleotides, the CDR3 is TGTGCCAGCAGTCGGGGGGGGACTGAAGCTTTCTTT.

This clonotype appeared many times. V usage is TRBV20-1 and J usage is TRBJ2-3, with D perhaps TRBD2 (6 bases). CDR3 length: 15 residues. V was clipped by 7 bases and J by 3 bases, with 20 bases between them. The germline gives CDR1 DFQATT, CDR2 SNEGSKA (reference sequence). CDR3 in amino acids: CSGPGPSAGTDTQYF. The CDR3 bases are TGCAGTGGCCCGGGACCGAGCGCGGGGACAGATACGCAGTATTTT.

This clonotype was seen ten or more times. The chain employs TRBV5-1 and TRBJ2-2, with D possibly being TRBD2 (6 bases). Between the trimmed V and J ends, which lost 6 bases and 6 bases, there was a span of 18 bases. This CDR3 comprises 15 residues. Germline V CDR1 and CDR2: SGHRS, YFSETQ. CDR3 DNA: TGCGCCAGCATCTCCCGGGCGGGATCGGCCGGGGAGCTGTTTTTT. Translation: CASISRAGSAGELFF.

This chain links TRBV11-2 with TRBJ2-7; D ambiguous. V was trimmed by 4 bases and J by 1 base, leaving 11 bases between them. The germline CDR1 and CDR2 sequences are SGHAT and FQNNGV. CDR3 length: 14 amino acids. For the CDR3, the DNA is TGTGCCAGCAGCTATGGGCTCCTTTCCTACGAGCAGTACTTC. This encodes CASSYGLLSYEQYF.

This clonotype was found many times. The rearrangement joins TRBV7-9 to TRBJ2-7, with D possibly matching TRBD2 (6 bases). This CDR3 region has 15 residues. V was clipped by 6 bases and J by 0 bases, with 15 bases between them. Germline CDR1 and CDR2: SEHNR and FQNEAQ (reference sequence). CDR3 loop: CASRTSGHGSYEQYF. DNA of the CDR3: TGTGCCAGCAGAACGAGCGGGCACGGCTCCTACGAGCAGTACTTC.

This clonotype occurred a few times. This chain uses TRBV28 with TRBJ2-7, with D possibly being TRBD1 or TRBD2 (5 bases each). Germline V CDR1 and CDR2: MDHEN, SYDVKM. The V and J ends lost 8 bases and 1 base respectively, with 6 bases between them. The CDR3 consists of 11 residues. CDR3 residues: CASGTSYEQYF. As DNA, the CDR3 is TGTGCCAGCGGGACGTCCTACGAGCAGTACTTC.

This clonotype was seen at least ten times. The V call is TRBV6-6, the J call TRBJ2-7; D is uncertain. The CDR3 length is 12 residues. Trimming pared 6 bases from V and 0 bases from J, leaving 6 bases between. Germline V CDR1 and CDR2: MNHNY, SVGAGI (reference sequence). The CDR3 reads CASSSVSYEQYF. For the CDR3, the DNA is TGTGCCAGCAGCTCGGTCTCCTACGAGCAGTACTTC.

J is TRBJ2-3 and V is TRBV28; D is uncertain. The CDR3 is made up of 12 amino acids. Trimming removed 5 bases at V and 2 bases at J, with 5 bases between. CDR1 and CDR2 (germline): MDHEN, SYDVKM. CDR3: CASSPYTDTQYF. DNA of the CDR3: TGTGCCAGCAGTCCCTACACAGATACGCAGTATTTT.

This clonotype occurred a few times. The rearrangement links TRBV10-2 to TRBJ2-1, with 8 bases matching TRBD2. Germline V gene sequence: CDR1 WSHSY, CDR2 SAAADI. The CDR3 is made up of 12 amino acids. The junction had 5 bases not matched to a gene; V was cut back by 8 bases and J by 8 bases. The CDR3 nucleotides are TGCGCCAGCCAAGGACTAGCCGATGAGCAGTTCTTC. Protein: CASQGLADEQFF.

This clonotype turned up a few times. The chain uses TRBV20-1 and TRBJ2-7; D ambiguous. The CDR3 has 14 amino acids. Germline V gene data show CDR1 as DFQATT and CDR2 as SNEGSKA (reference sequence). V lost 5 bases and J lost 2, with 16 bases in between. CDR3 DNA: TGCAGTGCTGTCCCTCTGCGGTACCCCTACGAGCAGTACTTC. Translating gives CSAVPLRYPYEQYF.

Only a few counts were recorded for this clonotype. This rearrangement joins TRBV6-5 to TRBJ2-3; D possibly corresponds to TRBD1 (6 bases). The CDR3 contains 15 residues. Trimming pared 3 bases from V and 2 bases from J, leaving 12 bases between. Per the germline V gene, CDR1 is MNHEY and CDR2 is SVGAGI. This CDR3 is CASSYTGHYTDTQYF. In DNA, the CDR3 is TGTGCCAGCAGTTATACGGGACACTACACAGATACGCAGTATTTT.

This clonotype showed up many times. The chain carries TRBV12-3 or TRBV12-4 and TRBJ1-1; 7 bases line up with TRBD1. The CDR3 covers 12 residues. Unmatched junction bases numbered 6, after V lost 6 bases and J lost 8 bases. The CDR3 sequence: CASSWDSVEAFF. CDR3 sequence (DNA): TGTGCCAGCAGCTGGGACAGTGTGGAAGCTTTCTTT.

The rearrangement links TRBV6-2 or TRBV6-3 to TRBJ2-7; TRBD2 might be the D (6 bases). This CDR3 is 15 amino acids long. In germline, CDR1 is MNHEY, CDR2 SVGEGT. V lost 3 bases to trimming and J lost 0 bases, with 12 bases between them. CDR3 nucleotide sequence: TGTGCCAGCAGTTATCGCGGGGCGAGCTCCTACGAGCAGTACTTC. It yields the protein CASSYRGASSYEQYF.

This clonotype was observed many times. CDR3 coding DNA: TGTGCCAGCAGTTTTGAGTTACCGAACACTGAAGCTTTCTTT. Translated: CASSFELPNTEAFF. The rearrangement joins TRBV12-3 or TRBV12-4 to TRBJ1-1; D not resolved. The CDR3 loop spans 14 amino acids. V lost 3 bases to trimming and J lost 1 base, with 9 bases between them.

This clonotype was counted between two and nine times. This chain links TRBV12-5 with TRBJ1-1; D remains unclear. Looked up from germline, CDR1 is LGHNT and CDR2 is FRNRAP. Deletions cut 7 bases from V and 6 bases from J, with 24 bases between. The CDR3 totals 16 residues. CDR3 in DNA: TGTGCTAGTGCCGTAGGACCAATAACATATTGGGCTGAAGCTTTCTTT. It translates to CASAVGPITYWAEAFF.

The sample holds a few counts of this clonotype. The chain combines TRBV20-1 with TRBJ2-3; 10 nucleotides align to TRBD2. This CDR3 is built from 15 residues. The germline V gene encodes CDR1 DFQATT and CDR2 SNEGSKA (reference sequence). J was trimmed by 5 bases and V by 2 bases; bases with no gene match: 7. This chain's CDR3 is CSARKASGRGDTQYF. In nucleotides, the CDR3 is TGCAGTGCTAGAAAGGCTAGCGGGAGAGGAGATACGCAGTATTTT.

This chain joins TRBV9 and TRBJ2-3; D is ambiguous. There are 16 residues in the CDR3. Per germline, CDR1 SGDLS and CDR2 YYNGEE. V was trimmed by 0 bases and J by 1 base, leaving 12 bases between them. This CDR3 is CASSVVGQARTDTQYF. The DNA for the CDR3 is TGTGCCAGCAGCGTAGTAGGGCAGGCCCGCACAGATACGCAGTATTTT.

This clonotype was seen ten or more times. J is TRBJ2-7 and V is TRBV9, with D possibly matching TRBD2 (6 bases). V was pared by 0 bases and J by 7 bases, with 11 bases between. CDR3 size: 13 residues. Per germline, CDR1 SGDLS and CDR2 YYNGEE. The CDR3 sequence is CASSVEMEGEQYF. The CDR3 DNA follows: TGTGCCAGCAGCGTAGAGATGGAGGGGGAGCAGTACTTC.

This chain uses TRBV29-1 with TRBJ2-7; D gene ambiguous. V lost 3 bases and J lost 2, with 5 bases in between. The CDR3 consists of 11 residues. Germline V gene data show CDR1 as SQVTM and CDR2 as ANQGSEA. The CDR3 is CSVEVAYEQYF. CDR3 bases: TGCAGCGTTGAGGTAGCCTACGAGCAGTACTTC.

This clonotype appeared many times. The V gene is TRBV7-2, the J gene TRBJ2-1; TRBD2 matches 11 bases. Trimming at V came to 4 bases and at J to 6 bases, leaving 5 bases not matched to a gene. The V gene's germline CDR1 is SGHTA and CDR2 FQGNSA. This CDR3 spans 15 amino acids. This CDR3 is CASSSRSGRVNEQFF. The DNA for the CDR3 is TGTGCCAGCAGCTCCCGTAGCGGGAGGGTCAATGAGCAGTTCTTC.